These 9 T cell receptor beta chains share one sample of origin, sequenced in a study of glioma-infiltrating T cells. The iRepertoire nested amplicon-rescue multiplex PCR amplified TCR alpha and beta CDR3s from RNA. TCRdb analysed the multiplex PCR reads with MiXCR anew, one entry per CDR3 protein. Seen here are a few hundred thousand distinct CDR3 sequences, 41% observed once, and the top ten hold approximately 12%. Sequenced input: glioma tissue, nonneoplastic brain tissue, or PBMCs (not recorded which). The receptors originated from a human donor with low-grade glioma or glioblastoma, undergoing nonglioma brain surgery, or in good health (not recorded which).

This clonotype was observed at least ten times. The chain recombines TRBV28 with TRBJ1-3, with D unclear. The CDR3 has 12 amino acids. Germline V gene data show CDR1 as MDHEN and CDR2 as SYDVKM. Trimming cost V 10 bases and J 0 bases, with 7 bases left between them. CDR3 in DNA: TGTGCCACTACGTCCTCTGGAAACACCATATATTTT. It is translated as CATTSSGNTIYF.

This clonotype was observed at least ten times. The gene calls are TRBV27 and TRBJ2-5, with D hard to call. The CDR3 has 13 amino acids. Trimming removed 2 bases at V and 0 bases at J, with 4 bases between. The germline CDR1 and CDR2 sequences are MNHEY and SMNVEV (reference sequence). CDR3 nucleotide sequence: TGTGCCAGCAGTTTACAAAACCAAGAGACCCAGTACTTC. Amino acids: CASSLQNQETQYF.

This clonotype was seen repeatedly, ten times or more. This chain uses TRBV20-1 with TRBJ2-1, with TRBD1 matching over 8 bases. The CDR3 is made up of 14 amino acids. The J segment lost 4 bases and the V segment lost 2 bases, leaving 4 bases of the junction unmatched. CDR1 is DFQATT, CDR2 SNEGSKA, per germline (reference sequence). CDR3 loop: CSARTGGPYNEQFF. Here the CDR3 DNA reads TGCAGTGCTAGAACAGGGGGGCCGTACAATGAGCAGTTCTTC.

J is TRBJ1-2 and V is TRBV10-3; D call uncertain. The CDR3 contains 13 residues. The V gene's germline CDR1 is ENHRY and CDR2 SYGVKD. V was trimmed by 3 bases and J by 7 bases, leaving 12 bases between them. The CDR3 DNA reads TGTGCCATCAGTGACTTGTTCTTGGGTGGCTACACCTTC. Translating it yields CAISDLFLGGYTF.

This clonotype was observed a handful of times. Its ends do not fully match the called genes, so a read error is possible. V and J are TRBV28 and TRBJ1-2; D gene ambiguous. CDR1 MDHEN and CDR2 SYDVKM come from the germline V gene. This CDR3 contains 10 residues. CDR3 sequence: CGSGSYGYTF. In nucleotides, the CDR3 is TGTGGCAGCGGGAGTTATGGCTACACCTTC.

This clonotype was recorded many times. The chain recombines TRBV6-1 with TRBJ1-5; TRBD1 matches at 7 bases. The CDR3 consists of 15 residues. With 6 bases clipped from V and 1 base from J, the junction kept 6 bases outside the gene matches. Germline V gene data show CDR1 as MNHNS and CDR2 as SASEGT. CDR3 in amino acids: CASRSGQLSNQPQHF. CDR3 in DNA: TGTGCCAGCAGGTCGGGACAGCTCAGCAATCAGCCCCAGCATTTT.

This chain's CDR3 is CASSVSDTQYF. The DNA for the CDR3 is TGTGCCAGCAGCGTAAGCGATACGCAGTATTTT. The rearrangement links TRBV7-8 to TRBJ2-3; D is ambiguous. The V gene lost 5 bases and the J gene lost 6 bases, with 6 bases spanning the gap. Per the germline V gene, CDR1 is SGHVS and CDR2 is FQNEAQ. The CDR3 runs 11 residues.

V usage is TRBV6-2 or TRBV6-3 and J usage is TRBJ1-5; weak D call: TRBD1 (5 bases). Germline CDR1 MNHEY, CDR2 SVGEGT. There are 13 residues in the CDR3. The ends were cut back, 6 bases at V and 6 bases at J, with 12 bases in the middle. The CDR3 region has the DNA TGTGCCAGCAGATCCCGGGGCCCTCAGCCCCAGCATTTT. Its protein product is CASRSRGPQPQHF.

This clonotype was detected ten times or more. The chain couples TRBV28 to TRBJ2-1, with 11 bases matching TRBD2. V lost 5 bases, J lost 6 bases, and 9 bases stayed unmatched. Per the germline V gene, CDR1 is MDHEN and CDR2 is SYDVKM. The CDR3 has 16 residues. The CDR3 is CASSLGTSGGPNEQFF. The DNA of the CDR3 is TGTGCCAGCAGTCTCGGGACTAGCGGAGGCCCCAATGAGCAGTTCTTC.